This entry concerns a single T cell receptor (beta chain). This entry comes from a study of blood T cell repertoires in COVID-19. Study-level information: From the United States, Italy and Spain came samples of acute and convalescent COVID-19. PBMCs, B-cell-depleted T cells, or T cells were the source of the cDNA or gDNA that made up the material.

The authors' processing: By means of reference gene primer amplification, nucleated cell counts were estimated. The protocol was immunoSEQ multiplex PCR, while the TCRdb copy is restricted to in-frame clones and leaves out a portion. Clonal size and the V and J genes are those of that table, whereas D and trimming came from the DNA. The top ten clones hold roughly 21% of a sample with approximately 180,000 clones, 87% of them seen once. V shed 0 bases and J shed 4 bases, with 10 bases lying between them. Germline-derived CDR1 and CDR2 are MGHDK and SYGVNS. The CDR3 has 14 amino acids. The sample was peripheral blood. The TCR comes from a man aged 60 to 75 with active or convalescent COVID-19. The rearrangement links TRBV25-1 to TRBJ2-7; D remains ambiguous. The CDR3 spells CASSEYFGVYEQYF. In DNA, the CDR3 is TGTGCCAGCAGTGAATATTTCGGTGTTTACGAGCAGTACTTC.